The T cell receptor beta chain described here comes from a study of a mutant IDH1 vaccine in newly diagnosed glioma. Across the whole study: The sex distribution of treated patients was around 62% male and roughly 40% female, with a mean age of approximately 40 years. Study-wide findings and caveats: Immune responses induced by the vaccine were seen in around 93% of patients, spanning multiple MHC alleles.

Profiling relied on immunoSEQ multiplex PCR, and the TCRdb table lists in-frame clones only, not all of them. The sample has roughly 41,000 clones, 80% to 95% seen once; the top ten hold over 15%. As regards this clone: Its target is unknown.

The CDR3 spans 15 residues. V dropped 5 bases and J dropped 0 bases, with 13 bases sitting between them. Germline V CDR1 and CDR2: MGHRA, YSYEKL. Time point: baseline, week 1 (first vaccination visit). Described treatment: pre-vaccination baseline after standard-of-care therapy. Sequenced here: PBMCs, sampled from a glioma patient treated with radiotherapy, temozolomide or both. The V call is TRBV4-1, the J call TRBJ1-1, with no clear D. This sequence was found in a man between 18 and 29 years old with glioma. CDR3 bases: TGCGCCAGCAGCGAAGGGCTCGGGGTGAACACTGAAGCTTTCTTT. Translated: CASSEGLGVNTEAFF.